The source of this T cell receptor beta chain is a study of blood T cell repertoires in COVID-19 (dated by TCRdb to the early 2020s). Describing the broader study: The collaborator samples originated in the United States, Italy and Spain and spanned the acute and convalescent phases of COVID-19. The samples were drawn from the first 160 participants of the ongoing ImmuneRACE study and from 950 to 1,500 subjects provided by 6 global collaborators. The prospective study material was composed of cDNA or gDNA derived from T cells, B-cell-depleted T cells, or PBMCs. Sample metadata almost always included a de-identified subject ID, COVID-19 status, age in years and sex. The repertoires were released in a freely available public database intended as a resource for research on the immune response to SARS-CoV-2. Deeply sampled blood TCRbeta repertoires from subjects exposed to, actively infected with, or recovered from COVID-19 were included in the dataset. HLA class I and class II types, where available, came from metadata supplied by the sample provider rather than from assay-based typing. On the study overall, not on this receptor specifically: Clinical and demographic metadata were provided uncurated, with the amount varying by source and participant.

This clone was seen a few times. Its antigen is still unknown. Nothing much larger sits one base from this clone, and base qualities are not available. The immunoSEQ Assay, a bias-controlled multiplex PCR, was used to amplify TCRbeta CDR3 regions from genomic DNA. As for how the authors treated the data: The number of nucleated cells in each sample was estimated by amplification of reference gene primers within the assay. To quantify the absolute abundance of each unique TCRbeta CDR3 rearrangement, sequence reads were collapsed and filtered. For each sample, productive Simpson clonality was calculated as the square root of Simpson's diversity index across productive rearrangements. As stored in TCRdb, this immuneACCESS dataset retains in-frame rearrangements with V and J assigned. A fraction of the clones does not appear; measured against another copy, unresolved V genes explain less than half of the discrepancy, and the remainder lacks a known reason. The V and J calls and clone size were taken over from that table, and D and trimming were inferred from the DNA. The sample table lists approximately 110,000 clones, 86% of them with a count of one. Around 4.5% of the sample is in the top ten clones.

The junction carries 12 bases between V and J, which are trimmed by 3 bases and 9 bases respectively. Spanning cysteine to phenylalanine, the CDR3 consists of 14 amino acids. Kept here is only the CDR3 DNA, which spans 42 bases and is read in frame from base 1. Sequences LNHDA (CDR1) and SQIVND (CDR2) are obtained from the germline V gene (reference sequence). Collaborating institutions collected whole blood in K2EDTA tubes following their own protocols. For TCRbeta analysis, collaborator samples were shipped as frozen whole blood, as isolated PBMCs, or as DNA extracted from either sample type. Sequencing was carried out using peripheral blood. The TCR originated in a middle-aged man with acute or convalescent COVID-19. The rearrangement joined TRBV19 to TRBJ1-6, with TRBD1 perhaps the D gene, on 6 matching bases. The CDR3 is CASSMQQGGSPLHF. The DNA sequence follows: TGTGCCAGTAGTATGCAACAGGGCGGTTCACCCCTCCACTTT.